This T cell receptor (beta chain) was sequenced during a study of blood T cell repertoires in COVID-19. On the study more broadly: The samples span acute and convalescent COVID-19 from the United States, Italy and Spain. Sources were T cells, B-cell-depleted T cells, or PBMCs; the material itself was cDNA or gDNA.

As handled by the study authors: Cell counts per sample came from amplifying reference gene primers. Data came from immunoSEQ multiplex PCR; TCRdb stores just in-frame clones and leaves some out. V and J calls plus clone size are reproduced from that table; the DNA served to infer D and trimming. Here the sample spans 85,000 to 120,000 clones, around 90% being singletons. This CDR3 region has 14 residues. Germline assignment: CDR1 MNHEY and CDR2 SVGAGI. The trim removed 0 bases at V and 11 bases at J, leaving 9 bases unmatched. This rearrangement joins TRBV6-5 to TRBJ1-1; TRBD1 matches at 7 bases. The clonotype comes from a man between 18 and 35 years old with acute or convalescent COVID-19. The sequencing input was peripheral blood. The CDR3 bases are TGTGCCAGCAGTTACTCTTCGGGACAGTTTCCGGCTTTCTTT. As protein: CASSYSSGQFPAFF.